The sequence of this T cell receptor (beta chain) was determined in a study of cytomegalovirus exposure and HLA in healthy donors. Primers included in the PCR were 60 Vbeta and 13 Jbeta primers. Sequencing used immunoSEQ multiplex PCR; TCRdb keeps in-frame clones, though not all of them. The sample has more than 45,000 clones. Study observations and caveats: In a later analysis, several top co-occurrence clusters appeared linked to parvovirus B19, influenza, CMV and Epstein-Barr virus. 150 or so TCR beta chains were listed as cytomegalovirus-associated.

V lost 4 bases, J lost 0 bases, and 13 bases lay in between. CDR1 and CDR2 from the germline V gene are MDHEN and SYDVKM. The CDR3 runs to 16 residues. As for this clone: What it binds is unknown.

Healthy bone marrow donors made up the cohort. The sequencing input was PBMCs. The V gene is TRBV28, the J gene TRBJ2-1; possibly TRBD1 for D (6 bases). The sequence was obtained from a woman in her 30s in good health and CMV-seropositive. DNA for the CDR3: TGTGCCAGCAGTTCTCCAGGGGACGGCTCCTACAATGAGCAGTTCTTC. This gives the protein CASSSPGDGSYNEQFF.